These T cell receptor beta chains were read from a single sample in a study of T cells in Graves' hyperthyroidism and ophthalmopathy. TCRdb redid the calling of the multiplex PCR reads with MiXCR, one entry per CDR3 protein. The table includes 250,000 to 400,000 distinct CDR3 sequences, roughly 13% detected once. Sequenced: blood. The receptors derive from a woman between 35 and 50 years old with Graves' ophthalmopathy. The CDR3 runs from the conserved cysteine through the conserved F or W. A D gene is named only where the DNA matches it firmly. Expanded clones get a size class; other rows say once, few or many, or leave the size out.

D gene	clone size	V gene	J gene	CDR3 protein	CDR3 DNA
NA	few	TRBV28	TRBJ1-2	CARSADGVRGYTF	TGTGCCCGCAGCGCCGATGGGGTACGTGGCTACACCTTC
TRBD1	many	TRBV29-1	TRBJ1-1	CSAEPGQAEYPTEAFF	TGCAGCGCAGAACCGGGACAGGCCGAATATCCGACTGAAGCTTTCTTT
TRBD2	few	TRBV20-1	TRBJ2-7	CSARGPGTTHYEQYF	TGCAGTGCTAGAGGCCCCGGGACTACGCACTACGAGCAGTACTTC
TRBD1	many	TRBV2	TRBJ1-2	CASRGTGMGGYTF	TGTGCCAGCAGGGGGACAGGGATGGGGGGCTACACCTTC
TRBD1	few	TRBV7-6	TRBJ2-1	CASSSPGQGVGEQFF	TGTGCCAGCAGCTCGCCGGGACAGGGGGTCGGTGAGCAGTTCTTC
NA	many	TRBV28	TRBJ2-5	CASVGSRTQYF	TGTGCCAGCGTCGGGAGTCGGACCCAGTACTTC
NA	NA	TRBV2	TRBJ1-4	CASSEGYATNEKLFF	TGTGCCAGCAGTGAGGGGTACGCAACTAATGAAAAACTGTTTTTT
NA	few	TRBV3-1	TRBJ1-2	CASSHSRKGEGYGYGYTF	TGTGCCAGCAGCCACTCACGGAAAGGCGAGGGCTATGGCTATGGCTACACCTTC
NA	few	TRBV28	TRBJ1-5	CASSDVGGNSNQPQHF	TGTGCCAGCAGTGATGTTGGGGGTAATAGCAATCAGCCCCAGCATTTT
TRBD2	few	TRBV5-5	TRBJ2-7	CASSLASGVWEQYF	TGTGCCAGCAGCTTGGCTAGCGGGGTATGGGAGCAGTACTTC
TRBD2	many	TRBV2	TRBJ2-1	CASSDVAGGHYNEQFF	TGTGCCAGCAGTGATGTGGCGGGAGGTCATTACAATGAGCAGTTCTTC
TRBD2	few	TRBV6-4	TRBJ2-2	CASSDSMSGGVTGELFF	TGTGCCAGCAGTGACTCAATGAGCGGGGGCGTGACCGGGGAGCTGTTTTTT
NA	medium-sized	TRBV12-3/TRBV12-4	TRBJ2-7	CASSLSNYEQYF	TGTGCCAGCAGTTTGTCCAACTACGAGCAGTACTTC
NA	many	TRBV24-1	TRBJ2-1	CATSDLRYNEQFF	TGTGCCACCAGTGATCTCCGGTACAATGAGCAGTTCTTC
NA	few	TRBV18	TRBJ1-2	CASSEQQSLYGYTF	TGTGCCAGCTCTGAGCAACAGTCCCTCTATGGCTACACCTTC
NA	many	TRBV20-1	TRBJ1-5	CSARDPTESQPQHF	TGCAGTGCTAGAGATCCCACAGAAAGTCAGCCCCAGCATTTT
TRBD1	NA	TRBV28	TRBJ1-4	CASRDRGGGGTNEKLFF	TGTGCCAGCAGAGACAGGGGGGGGGGTGGAACCAATGAAAAACTGTTTTTT
TRBD1	few	TRBV6-1	TRBJ1-5	CASRINRGGQPQHF	TGTGCCAGCCGGATTAACAGGGGAGGTCAGCCCCAGCATTTT
NA	few	TRBV19	TRBJ2-2	CASSMPGLLTGELFF	TGTGCCAGTAGTATGCCGGGACTCCTCACCGGGGAGCTGTTTTTT
NA	few	TRBV7-9	TRBJ2-3	CASGVGSTDTQYF	TGTGCCAGCGGGGTGGGAAGCACAGATACGCAGTATTTT
TRBD1	NA	TRBV10-2	TRBJ1-3	CASRDDGTAGNTIYF	TGCGCCAGCAGAGATGATGGGACAGCGGGAAACACCATATATTTT
NA	many	TRBV28	TRBJ1-2	CASSSLGPGPHYGYTF	TGTGCCAGCAGTTCCTTGGGCCCAGGGCCTCACTATGGCTACACCTTC
NA	many	TRBV9	TRBJ1-1	CASKPGQNTEAFF	TGTGCCAGCAAGCCAGGCCAGAACACTGAAGCTTTCTTT
NA	many	TRBV7-2	TRBJ2-1	CASSLVGDSYNEQFF	TGTGCCAGCAGCTTAGTAGGTGACAGTTACAATGAGCAGTTCTTC
NA	many	TRBV25-1	TRBJ2-1	CASKGNSASYNEQFF	TGTGCCAGCAAGGGAAATAGCGCCTCCTACAATGAGCAGTTCTTC
NA	many	TRBV24-1	TRBJ2-1	CATSAPSAYNEQFF	TGTGCCACCAGTGCCCCTAGCGCATACAATGAGCAGTTCTTC
NA	many	TRBV7-2	TRBJ1-5	CASSLAPNRNQPQHF	TGTGCCAGCAGCTTAGCCCCTAACAGGAATCAGCCCCAGCATTTT
TRBD2	NA	TRBV5-1	TRBJ2-1	CASSRTSGRDNEQFF	TGCGCCAGCAGCCGGACTAGCGGGCGAGACAATGAGCAGTTCTTC
NA	many	TRBV20-1	TRBJ1-4	CSAPPNGGTNEKLFF	TGCAGTGCTCCACCGAACGGGGGAACTAATGAAAAACTGTTTTTT
NA	NA	TRBV20-1	TRBJ2-4	CSARLLAKNIQYF	TGCAGTGCTAGACTCCTAGCCAAAAACATTCAGTACTTC
NA	few	TRBV5-1	TRBJ2-3	CASSLQGLGTDTQYF	TGCGCCAGCAGCCTACAGGGTCTAGGCACAGATACGCAGTATTTT
TRBD2	many	TRBV2	TRBJ2-7	CASERTSGVGEQYF	TGTGCCAGCGAAAGGACTAGCGGAGTGGGAGAGCAGTACTTC
TRBD1	NA	TRBV10-2	TRBJ1-6	CASRTGTNSPLHF	TGCGCCAGCAGGACAGGGACGAATTCACCCCTCCACTTT
NA	many	TRBV12-3/TRBV12-4	TRBJ2-1	CASSLEGFSSYNEQFF	TGTGCCAGCAGTTTAGAGGGCTTTAGCTCCTACAATGAGCAGTTCTTC
NA	many	TRBV20-1	TRBJ2-3	CSATRGDTQYF	TGCAGTGCCACTCGAGGGGATACGCAGTATTTT
NA	many	TRBV24-1	TRBJ2-7	CATSDWGVAYEQYF	TGTGCCACCAGTGATTGGGGGGTAGCCTACGAGCAGTACTTC
TRBD2	many	TRBV12-3/TRBV12-4	TRBJ2-5	CASRPTSGGETQYF	TGTGCCAGCAGACCAACTAGCGGCGGGGAGACCCAGTACTTC
NA	few	TRBV7-9	TRBJ2-7	CASSLGPIPYEQYF	TGTGCCAGCAGTTTAGGCCCCATTCCCTACGAGCAGTACTTC
NA	NA	TRBV7-8	TRBJ1-2	CASSLDSGNYGYTF	TGTGCCAGCAGCTTAGATTCAGGGAACTATGGCTACACCTTC
NA	NA	TRBV7-2	TRBJ1-2	CASSLRGTNYGYTF	TGTGCCAGCAGCTTACGGGGAACTAACTATGGCTACACCTTC
NA	few	TRBV20-1	TRBJ2-7	CSARVTGYEQYF	TGCAGTGCTCGCGTTACAGGTTACGAGCAGTACTTC
NA	many	TRBV28	TRBJ1-4	CASSGGATNEKLFF	TGTGCCAGCAGTGGGGGCGCGACTAATGAAAAACTGTTTTTT
NA	many	TRBV27	TRBJ2-3	CASSRLAEGGRADTQYF	TGTGCCAGCAGTCGGCTAGCGGAGGGGGGCCGGGCAGATACGCAGTATTTT
TRBD1	NA	TRBV10-3	TRBJ2-7	CAISVETGLDERYF	TGTGCCATCAGTGTGGAGACAGGGTTGGACGAGCGGTACTTC
NA	many	TRBV6-5	TRBJ1-2	CASSYSHGNYGYTF	TGTGCCAGCAGTTACTCTCACGGGAACTATGGCTACACCTTC
NA	many	TRBV2	TRBJ1-1	CASTGGPLNTEAFF	TGTGCCAGCACTGGGGGGCCCTTGAACACTGAAGCTTTCTTT
TRBD2	many	TRBV6-1	TRBJ2-7	CASSRGGGGFGLAGVEQYF	TGTGCCAGCAGTCGCGGTGGGGGCGGCTTCGGACTAGCGGGAGTCGAGCAGTACTTC
TRBD2	NA	TRBV7-9	TRBJ2-4	CASSSGTSGVQYF	TGTGCCAGCAGCTCAGGGACTAGCGGCGTTCAGTACTTC
TRBD1	many	TRBV10-3	TRBJ1-2	CAISPGQNYGYTF	TGTGCCATCAGCCCGGGACAGAACTATGGCTACACCTTC
NA	many	TRBV11-1	TRBJ1-6	CASSFGLTHSPLHF	TGTGCCAGCAGCTTCGGACTGACACATTCACCCCTCCACTTT
TRBD1	NA	TRBV5-4	TRBJ2-3	CASSSYRGRGLGDTQYF	TGTGCCAGCAGCTCCTACAGGGGGCGCGGGTTAGGGGATACGCAGTATTTT
NA	NA	TRBV20-1	TRBJ1-2	CSASGIHETYGYTF	TGCAGTGCTAGTGGCATCCATGAAACCTATGGCTACACCTTC
NA	many	TRBV2	TRBJ2-5	CASSRGLQETQYF	TGTGCCAGCAGCAGGGGCCTCCAAGAGACCCAGTACTTC
NA	NA	TRBV7-9	TRBJ2-2	CASSHSRGPTGELLF	TGTGCCAGCAGCCACTCTAGAGGCCCCACCGGGGAGCTGCTTTTT
NA	NA	TRBV4-1	TRBJ2-3	CASSQTGSTQYF	TGCGCCAGCAGCCAGACGGGATCCACACAGTATTTT
NA	many	TRBV2	TRBJ2-5	CASIISWAAKETQYF	TGTGCCAGCATAATTTCATGGGCAGCGAAAGAGACCCAGTACTTC
TRBD1	NA	TRBV30	TRBJ2-4	CAWSVGLGQGRSIQYF	TGTGCCTGGAGTGTAGGGCTGGGACAGGGACGAAGCATTCAGTACTTC
TRBD2	few	TRBV6-4	TRBJ2-1	CASSEDTGGYNEQFF	TGTGCCAGCAGTGAGGATACGGGGGGCTACAATGAGCAGTTCTTC
NA	NA	TRBV20-1	TRBJ2-4	CSGLAKNIQYF	TGCAGTGGACTAGCCAAAAACATTCAGTACTTC